This passage covers 21 T cell receptor beta chains from one sample sequenced in a study of CD8+CD57+ T cells in acquired aplastic anemia. Profiling of TCR beta VDJ combinations and CDR3 sequences used genomic DNA as template. Via MiXCR, TCRdb re-called the reads, giving one row per CDR3 protein. Of some 45,000 distinct CDR3 sequences listed, approximately 67% are singletons. Sequencing was done on a sample of sorted CD4+, CD8+, or CD8+CD57+ T cells (not recorded which) from PBMCs. The receptors shown here come from a human donor in good health, serving as a control.

This chain connects TRBV20-1 to TRBJ1-5; TRBD1 is a possible D gene (5 bases). V was cut by 3 bases and J by 4 bases, with 7 bases left in between. The germline CDR1 and CDR2 sequences are DFQATT and SNEGSKA (reference sequence). The CDR3 loop spans 12 amino acids. CDR3 DNA: TGCAGTGCTAGGTGGGGGAATCAGCCCCAGCATTTT. It specifies CSARWGNQPQHF.

The gene calls are TRBV11-3 and TRBJ2-3, with a weak D call TRBD2 (6 bases). This CDR3 comprises 14 residues. The germline gives CDR1 SGHNT, CDR2 YENEEA. Deletions cut 4 bases from V and 3 bases from J, with 11 bases between. In DNA form, the CDR3 reads TGTGCCAGCAGCTACGGGAGTTCGACAGATACGCAGTATTTT. Protein: CASSYGSSTDTQYF.

J is TRBJ2-1 and V is TRBV15; D ambiguous. Trimming pared 4 bases from V and 4 bases from J, leaving 11 bases between. The germline V gene encodes CDR1 LNHNV and CDR2 YYDKDF (reference sequence). The CDR3 runs 14 residues. The CDR3 here is CATSKDVVYNEQFF. The CDR3 DNA sequence: TGTGCCACCAGCAAGGACGTGGTATACAATGAGCAGTTCTTC.

The J gene is TRBJ2-3, the V gene TRBV29-1; unclear D gene. The germline V and J ends were trimmed by 4 bases and 1 base, with 9 bases remaining between them. The CDR3 runs to 13 residues. Germline V gene sequence: CDR1 SQVTM, CDR2 ANQGSEA. The chain's CDR3 is CSVVLAGTDTQYF. Written as DNA, the CDR3 is TGCAGCGTTGTCCTCGCGGGCACAGATACGCAGTATTTT.

This clonotype was recorded at least ten times. This chain connects TRBV10-2 to TRBJ2-5; 8 nucleotides match TRBD1. The CDR3 extends over 13 amino acids. CDR1 is WSHSY and CDR2 is SAAADI in the germline V gene. Unmatched junction bases numbered 8, after V lost 8 bases and J lost 6 bases. In nucleotides, the CDR3 is TGCGCCAGCCAAGGGACAGGCGAGAAGACCCAGTACTTC. This gives the protein CASQGTGEKTQYF.

CDR3: CATSRDGQGLYGYTF. CDR3 bases: TGTGCCACCAGCAGAGATGGACAGGGGCTCTATGGCTACACCTTC. The gene calls are TRBV15 and TRBJ1-2; TRBD1 agrees at 9 bases. V was pared by 0 bases and J by 4 bases, with 3 bases of the junction left unmatched. This CDR3 is 15 amino acids long. Germline lookup yields CDR1 LNHNV and CDR2 YYDKDF (reference sequence).

This rearrangement joins TRBV12-3 or TRBV12-4 to TRBJ2-7; 9 nucleotides agree with TRBD1. The CDR3 consists of 15 residues. V lost 1 base and J lost 6; bases outside the gene matches: 7. CDR3 protein: CASSLDYRGHGEQYF. The CDR3 DNA reads as TGTGCCAGCAGTTTAGATTACAGGGGGCATGGCGAGCAGTACTTC.

The chain joins TRBV25-1 to TRBJ1-1; 8 bases are a match to TRBD1. CDR1 and CDR2 (germline): MGHDK, SYGVNS. V dropped 1 base and J dropped 4; count of bases not matched to a gene: 2. The CDR3 runs to 14 residues. The CDR3 DNA reads TGTGCCAGCAGTGAATTCCAGGGGGCCACTGAAGCTTTCTTT. Translating it yields CASSEFQGATEAFF.

This chain uses TRBV7-8 with TRBJ1-3; maybe TRBD1 (6 bases). V lost 5 bases and J lost 2, with 10 bases in between. This CDR3 region has 14 residues. Germline loops: CDR1 SGHVS, CDR2 FQNEAQ. The CDR3 DNA follows: TGTGCCAGCAGCCCCCGGGACACTGGAAACACCATATATTTT. This sequence encodes CASSPRDTGNTIYF.

V usage is TRBV5-1 and J usage is TRBJ2-7; D remains ambiguous. This CDR3 spans 13 amino acids. The V end lost 0 bases, the J end lost 6 bases, and 10 bases lay between the germline ends. Germline V gives CDR1 SGHRS, CDR2 YFSETQ. CDR3 amino acids: CASSLAGSREQYF. CDR3 in DNA: TGCGCCAGCAGCTTGGCCGGTAGCCGCGAGCAGTACTTC.

V usage is TRBV20-1 and J usage is TRBJ2-7; maybe TRBD2 (5 bases). The CDR3 loop spans 12 amino acids. From germline, CDR1 is DFQATT and CDR2 SNEGSKA (reference sequence). V was trimmed by 6 bases and J by 4 bases, leaving 13 bases between them. For the CDR3, the DNA is TGCAGTGCACGGAAGAGGGAATACGAGCAGTACTTC. Protein sequence: CSARKREYEQYF.

This clonotype is medium-sized by share. The genes are TRBV19 and TRBJ1-5; tentative D call: TRBD1 (6 bases). Between the trimmed V and J ends, which lost 4 bases and 0 bases, there was a span of 10 bases. The CDR3 runs 15 residues. Germline CDR1 reads LNHDA; CDR2 reads SQIVND (reference sequence). The CDR3 coding sequence is TGTGCCAGTAGTACGTCGGACAGTAGCAATCAGCCCCAGCATTTT. Translation: CASSTSDSSNQPQHF.

The V and J genes are TRBV10-1 and TRBJ2-5; TRBD2 agrees at 14 bases. Germline V gene sequence: CDR1 WNHNN, CDR2 SYGVQD (reference sequence). This CDR3 comprises 15 residues. V was clipped by 6 bases and J by 1 base; unmatched bases: 1. Here the CDR3 DNA reads TGCGCCAGCAGAGGACTAGCGGGGGGCCAAGAGACCCAGTACTTC. Protein sequence: CASRGLAGGQETQYF.

The rearrangement links TRBV5-5 to TRBJ1-1; the D gene is possibly TRBD1 (5 bases). CDR3 length: 15 residues. The germline V and J ends were trimmed by 0 bases and 3 bases, with 12 bases remaining between them. Germline V lookup: CDR1 SGHKS, CDR2 YYEKEE (reference sequence). This CDR3 is CASSLGGSLDTEAFF. CDR3 in DNA: TGTGCCAGCAGCTTGGGGGGGTCGTTGGACACTGAAGCTTTCTTT.

This clonotype was counted only a few times. The chain joins TRBV19 to TRBJ1-6; D call uncertain. V was pared by 8 bases and J by 10 bases, with 15 bases between. The CDR3 contains 13 residues. Looked up from germline, CDR1 is LNHDA and CDR2 is SQIVND (reference sequence). The CDR3 is CASGNSKQSPLHF. DNA for the CDR3: TGTGCCAGTGGAAACAGTAAGCAGTCACCCCTCCACTTT.

V gene TRBV15 combines with J gene TRBJ1-4; D remains ambiguous. The germline V gene encodes CDR1 LNHNV and CDR2 YYDKDF (reference sequence). V dropped 6 bases and J dropped 2 bases, with 7 bases sitting between them. CDR3 length equals 13 residues. CDR3 amino acids: CATREWTNEKLFF. In DNA, the CDR3 is TGTGCCACCAGAGAGTGGACTAATGAAAAACTGTTTTTT.

This chain connects TRBV7-9 to TRBJ2-7, with TRBD1 identical over 8 bases. CDR3 length: 15 residues. Germline V gene data show CDR1 as SEHNR and CDR2 as FQNEAQ (reference sequence). The V gene end was trimmed by 5 bases and the J gene end by 3 bases; junction bases not matched to a gene: 9. CDR3 region: CASSPRTGWYYEQYF. The CDR3, as DNA: TGTGCCAGCAGCCCCCGGACAGGGTGGTACTACGAGCAGTACTTC.

V usage is TRBV19 and J usage is TRBJ1-5; D might be TRBD1 (5 bases). The CDR3 has 15 amino acids. Trimming left V 5 bases short and J 4 bases short, with 15 bases between. Germline assignment: CDR1 LNHDA and CDR2 SQIVND (reference sequence). The CDR3 DNA follows: TGTGCCAGTAGTCCCGGGGACCTACCTAATCAGCCCCAGCATTTT. This translates into CASSPGDLPNQPQHF.

The gene calls are TRBV7-3 and TRBJ2-7; no clear D. The J call is uncertain, as TRBJ2-5 better fits the DNA end. There are 17 residues in the CDR3. Germline CDR1 is SGHTA and CDR2 is FQGTGA. CDR3 nucleotides: TGTGCCAGCAGCCTAAGGTTAATAGGGCCCCCGGGAGAGACCCAGTACTTC. This translates into CASSLRLIGPPGETQYF.

Worth noting for this clonotype: A read error may produce the germline difference seen at one junction end. The chain links TRBV24-1 to TRBJ2-5; possibly TRBD2 for D (6 bases). Germline CDR1 KGHDR, CDR2 SFDVKD. The CDR3 has 14 amino acids. DNA of the CDR3: TGTGCCACCAGTGATTTACGTTCGGGAGAGGCCCAGTACTTC. Protein: CATSDLRSGEAQYF.

The rearrangement joins TRBV10-3 to TRBJ2-7, with unresolved D. V was shortened by 2 bases and J by 2 bases, with 10 bases between the two germline ends. CDR3 length: 14 amino acids. Germline V gives CDR1 ENHRY, CDR2 SYGVKD. The chain's CDR3 is CAISENIGPYEQYF. The CDR3 DNA follows: TGTGCCATCAGTGAGAATATAGGCCCCTACGAGCAGTACTTC.